This T cell receptor beta chain came from a study of T cell responses to AZD1222 COVID-19 vaccine. Study-level points and caveats: Across spike, vaccine-associated CD4 TCRs were found, dominant at 160-218 and 743-854. The repertoires were collected only after the peak T cell response.

In regard to this clone: What it binds is unknown.

Profiled with immunoSEQ multiplex PCR; TCRdb holds only in-frame clones, not every one. The sample contains 150,000 or so clones, roughly 88% of which appear only once. This clonotype originated in an adult in good health. The sample in question was peripheral blood, obtained on day 0 of MenACWY control vaccination.

DNA of the CDR3: TGTGCCAGCAGTGAAGGGCCGGGACAGGCCTCCTACGAGCAGTACTTC. Translating gives CASSEGPGQASYEQYF. The V and J genes are TRBV2 and TRBJ2-7; the match to TRBD1 covers 8 bases. Trimming at V came to 1 base and at J to 0 bases, leaving 5 bases not matched to a gene. Per germline, CDR1 SNHLY and CDR2 FYNNEI. The CDR3 is 16 amino acids.